The T cell receptor (beta chain) under discussion was sequenced for a study of blood T cell repertoires in COVID-19. Overall study: Whether acute or convalescent, the COVID-19 samples came from the United States, Italy and Spain.

V shed 4 bases, J shed 9 bases, and the junction held 14 bases outside the gene matches. Germline lookup yields CDR1 GTSNPN and CDR2 SVGIG (reference sequence). This CDR3 spans 15 amino acids. The cohort comprised adults aged about 18 to 100 years residing in about two dozen US areas. Allocation to cohorts depended on clinical history reported by the participants. Per the study methods: Reference gene primer amplification yielded estimated nucleated cell counts. Produced via immunoSEQ multiplex PCR; TCRdb's table is partial and in-frame only. For V, J and clone size, that table is used; D and trimming come from the DNA. Of 200,000 to 250,000 clones listed, 86% are singletons.

The TCR was taken from a woman between 40 and 55 years old with acute COVID-19. The rearrangement uses TRBV30 and TRBJ2-1, with TRBD2 matching over 8 bases. The sample consisted of PBMCs or T cells enriched from blood (not recorded which). The chain's CDR3 is CAWTYVIAGRGEQFF. In nucleotides, the CDR3 is TGTGCCTGGACGTACGTGATAGCGGGGCGGGGTGAGCAGTTCTTC.